This T cell receptor (beta chain) was identified in a study of response to subunit inactivated influenza vaccine. TCRdb reprocessed the RT-PCR reads via MiXCR and lists one record per CDR3 protein. Seen here are more than 450,000 distinct CDR3 sequences, 11% observed once, and the top ten hold roughly 11%. The CDR3 has 12 amino acids. The J segment lost 8 bases and the V segment lost 6 bases, leaving 8 bases of the junction unmatched. CDR1 DFQATT and CDR2 SNEGSKA come from the germline V gene (reference sequence). This sample was shared with a second study, whose subject was T cells expressing NK-cell markers. That source notes: The cDNA for TCR beta came from 5'RACE template switching with UMIs. T cells sorted in several experiments were restricted to alpha-beta TCR T cells by an anti-gamma-delta TCR antibody. NKG2C+ dominant clonotype frequencies in more than 5 donors were roughly 1.0-8% of CD8+ T cells.

The clonotype originates from a man in his forties or fifties who received an inactivated influenza vaccine. The specimen was PBMCs from blood, collected on the day of vaccination. V gene TRBV20-1 combines with J gene TRBJ1-2; the match to TRBD1 covers 8 bases. The CDR3 DNA reads TGCAGTGCAGCAGACAGGGGATGGGGCTACACCTTC. Its protein is CSAADRGWGYTF.